Presented here are 27 T cell receptor beta chains from one specimen sequenced in a study of shared clonotypes between healthy human individuals. Clones were read by immunoSEQ multiplex PCR, and TCRdb kept only the in-frame ones, dropping some. This table has under 2.5 million clones, around 93% appearing once. The sequencing input was naive CD4+ T cells from PBMCs. Subset: CD45RA+ positively selected. The receptors here all came from a man aged 18 to 29 in good health. Some clones in this sample may be carry-over from other donors' samples.

Notes on this clone: In the same sample, other DNA sequences code for this CDR3. This chain connects TRBV5-1 to TRBJ2-7, with a tentative D call TRBD1 (5 bases). The V gene lost 3 bases and the J gene lost 3 bases, with 7 bases spanning the gap. Germline-derived CDR1 and CDR2 are SGHRS and YFSETQ. The CDR3 runs to 12 residues. CDR3 in amino acids: CASSSQGYEQYF. The CDR3, as DNA: TGCGCCAGCAGCTCGCAGGGCTACGAGCAGTACTTC.

About this clone: A junction end diverges from the germline sequence, so it may reflect a read error. This chain joins TRBV27 and TRBJ2-7; 8 positions agree with TRBD1. The CDR3 covers 13 residues. Germline CDR1 MNHEY, CDR2 SMNVEV (reference sequence). The CDR3 loop is CASSPWTGRTVGF. Here the CDR3 DNA reads TGTGCCAGCAGTCCATGGACAGGGCGAACGGTCGGCTTC.

This clone was seen only once. This chain connects TRBV15 to TRBJ2-1; D not certain. V was shortened by 3 bases and J by 11 bases, with 8 bases between the two germline ends. CDR1 and CDR2 (germline): LNHNV, YYDKDF (reference sequence). The CDR3 totals 11 residues. Written as DNA, the CDR3 is TGTGCCACCAGCAGTCTGGCACAGCAGTTCTTC. Amino acid sequence: CATSSLAQQFF.

This chain uses TRBV7-9 with TRBJ2-1; no clear D gene. Germline loops: CDR1 SEHNR, CDR2 FQNEAQ (reference sequence). Trimming took 5 bases from V and 4 from J, leaving 12 bases between them. This CDR3 spans 14 amino acids. CDR3 region: CASSQRTDYNEQFF. The CDR3 bases are TGTGCCAGCAGCCAAAGGACGGATTACAATGAGCAGTTCTTC.

The chain has TRBV27 and TRBJ1-1; D is undetermined. The germline gives CDR1 MNHEY, CDR2 SMNVEV (reference sequence). Trimming took 9 bases from V and 4 from J, leaving 24 bases between them. CDR3 length: 16 amino acids. The CDR3 sequence: CARVKPGARSGTEAFF. CDR3 nucleotide sequence: TGTGCCAGGGTCAAACCGGGCGCCCGGAGCGGCACTGAAGCTTTCTTT.

V usage is TRBV9 and J usage is TRBJ2-7, with D possibly being TRBD1 (5 bases). The CDR3 is 14 residues long. Between the trimmed V and J ends, which lost 0 bases and 3 bases, there was a span of 10 bases. Germline CDR1 and CDR2: SGDLS and YYNGEE. CDR3 DNA sequence: TGTGCCAGCAGCGTAGCTACGACAGACTACGAGCAGTACTTC. The encoded protein is CASSVATTDYEQYF.

As regards this clone: One end of the junction does not line up with germline, which may come from a read error. The V and J genes are TRBV11-2 and TRBJ1-2; D might be TRBD1 (6 bases). CDR1 SGHAT and CDR2 FQNNGV come from the germline V gene. The CDR3 extends over 14 amino acids. The CDR3 sequence is CASSLAGTPFPRDF. CDR3 nucleotides: TGTGCCAGCAGCTTAGCAGGGACACCCTTCCCTAGAGACTTC. The variable domain in full, completed from reference TRBV11-2 and TRBJ1-2, reads EAGVAQSPRYKIIEKRQSVAFWCNPISGHATLYWYQQILGQGPKLLIQFQNNGVVDDSQLPKDRFSAERLKGVDSTLKIQPAKLEDSAVYLCASSLAGTPFPRDFGSGTRLTVV.

This chain uses TRBV13 with TRBJ1-1; unclear D gene. The V and J ends lost 5 bases and 1 base respectively, with 17 bases between them. CDR1 PRHDT and CDR2 FYEKMQ come from the germline V gene (reference sequence). The CDR3 contains 16 residues. The CDR3 nucleotides are TGTGCCAGCAGCGATGGTTGGGGAGCCCAGAACACTGAAGCTTTCTTT. Protein sequence: CASSDGWGAQNTEAFF.

V and J are TRBV5-1 and TRBJ2-1; TRBD2 matches at 10 bases. Losses at the gene ends were 4 bases for V and 7 bases for J; bases not matched to a gene: 8. Germline V gene data show CDR1 as SGHRS and CDR2 as YFSETQ. The CDR3 contains 15 residues. CDR3 sequence reads: CASSAGTSAGNEQFF. The CDR3 DNA is TGCGCCAGCAGCGCCGGGACTAGCGCCGGGAATGAGCAGTTCTTC.

The chain has TRBV15 and TRBJ2-1; possibly TRBD2 for D (6 bases). Germline values: CDR1 LNHNV, CDR2 YYDKDF (reference sequence). CDR3 length: 14 residues. V shed 5 bases and J shed 10 bases, with 18 bases lying between them. This CDR3 is CATSGSGLPIEQFF. CDR3 sequence (DNA): TGTGCCACCAGCGGATCGGGACTCCCCATCGAGCAGTTCTTC.

V gene TRBV9 combines with J gene TRBJ2-5; D could derive from TRBD1 or TRBD2 (6 bases each). This CDR3 has 18 residues. Trimming left V 0 bases short and J 5 bases short, with 23 bases between. Germline assignment: CDR1 SGDLS and CDR2 YYNGEE. CDR3 protein: CASSVDGGQGLGSETQYF. The CDR3 bases are TGTGCCAGCAGCGTAGATGGGGGGCAGGGGCTTGGGTCGGAGACCCAGTACTTC.

V usage is TRBV7-2 and J usage is TRBJ1-2; possibly TRBD1 for D (5 bases). From germline, CDR1 is SGHTA and CDR2 FQGNSA. The CDR3 is 12 residues long. With 2 bases removed from V and 8 bases from J, the gap between germline ends came to 9 bases. In nucleotides, the CDR3 is TGTGCCAGCAGCTTACAGGGCTGGGGCTACACCTTC. As protein: CASSLQGWGYTF.

The rearrangement uses TRBV7-3 and TRBJ2-2; a possible D gene is TRBD1 (5 bases). The germline V and J ends were trimmed by 2 bases and 1 base, with 11 bases remaining between them. Germline V gene sequence: CDR1 SGHTA, CDR2 FQGTGA. There are 16 residues in the CDR3. CDR3 sequence reads: CASSLGATGNTGELFF. The CDR3 DNA follows: TGTGCCAGCAGCTTAGGGGCGACCGGGAACACCGGGGAGCTGTTTTTT. Full variable domain (remainder filled in from reference TRBV7-3 and TRBJ2-2): GAGVSQTPSNKVTEKGKYVELRCDPISGHTALYWYRQSLGQGPEFLIYFQGTGAADDSGLPNDRFFAVRPEGSVSTLKIQRTERGDSAVYLCASSLGATGNTGELFFGEGSRLTVL.

This chain uses TRBV9 with TRBJ1-3, with D tentatively TRBD1 (5 bases). Germline V gene data show CDR1 as SGDLS and CDR2 as YYNGEE. CDR3 length: 16 residues. The V gene lost 4 bases and the J gene lost 0 bases, with 14 bases spanning the gap. In DNA, the CDR3 is TGTGCCAGCAGCAACGGGGCAGATCGCTCTGGAAACACCATATATTTT. It yields the protein CASSNGADRSGNTIYF.

The chain recombines TRBV6-5 with TRBJ2-2, with a possible D match to TRBD1 (6 bases). CDR1 and CDR2 (germline): MNHEY, SVGAGI. The CDR3 is made up of 15 amino acids. The ends were cut back, 6 bases at V and 4 bases at J, with 15 bases in the middle. Here the CDR3 reads CASRKNRVATGELFF. The CDR3, as DNA: TGTGCCAGCAGGAAAAACAGGGTCGCCACCGGGGAGCTGTTTTTT.

The rearrangement uses TRBV29-1 and TRBJ1-1; no reliable D call. The germline CDR1 and CDR2 sequences are SQVTM and ANQGSEA. V was pared by 6 bases and J by 3 bases, with 17 bases between. This CDR3 has 14 residues. For the CDR3, the DNA is TGCAGCGTCGTCGGACGGCTTAGGGACACTGAAGCTTTCTTT. This encodes CSVVGRLRDTEAFF.

This clone was seen once. Here the CDR3 reads CASSLRREGNEQFF. CDR3 bases: TGTGCCAGCAGTTTGCGGCGGGAGGGCAATGAGCAGTTCTTC. The chain recombines TRBV27 with TRBJ2-1, with 9 positions matching TRBD2. This CDR3 is built from 14 residues. The junction had 3 bases not matched to a gene; V was cut back by 3 bases and J by 6 bases. Germline V gene lookup returns CDR1 MNHEY and CDR2 SMNVEV (reference sequence).

The chain is built from TRBV19 and TRBJ2-5; the D is unclear. Germline V lookup: CDR1 LNHDA, CDR2 SQIVND (reference sequence). This CDR3 region has 13 residues. With 5 bases removed from V and 5 bases from J, the gap between germline ends came to 12 bases. The CDR3 DNA is TGTGCCAGTAGTGTGGCCGGACGGGAGACCCAGTACTTC. Protein product: CASSVAGRETQYF.

This chain connects TRBV7-3 to TRBJ2-1; 10 bases line up with TRBD1. V was pared by 3 bases and J by 3 bases, with 2 bases of the junction left unmatched. Germline V gene data show CDR1 as SGHTA and CDR2 as FQGTGA. The CDR3 contains 15 residues. CDR3 nucleotide sequence: TGTGCCAGCAGCTTGGGGACAGGGGTCTACAATGAGCAGTTCTTC. This sequence encodes CASSLGTGVYNEQFF. Based on the CDR3 plus reference TRBV7-3 and TRBJ2-1, the full variable domain is GAGVSQTPSNKVTEKGKYVELRCDPISGHTALYWYRQSLGQGPEFLIYFQGTGAADDSGLPNDRFFAVRPEGSVSTLKIQRTERGDSAVYLCASSLGTGVYNEQFFGPGTRLTVL.

This chain uses TRBV2 with TRBJ2-1; tentative D call: TRBD1 (6 bases). Germline loops: CDR1 SNHLY, CDR2 FYNNEI. V lost 6 bases to trimming and J lost 4 bases, with 16 bases between them. CDR3 length: 15 amino acids. CDR3 residues: CASSEQGLGYNEQFF. The CDR3 DNA is TGTGCCAGCAGCGAACAGGGTCTTGGGTACAATGAGCAGTTCTTC.

The chain carries TRBV4-3 and TRBJ2-3; 9 nucleotides agree with TRBD2. CDR1 and CDR2 from the germline V gene are LGHNA and YSLEER. This CDR3 spans 16 amino acids. Trimming took 4 bases from V and 0 from J; bases not matched to a gene: 5. The DNA for the CDR3 is TGCGCCAGCAGCCCACGACTAGCGGAGAGCACAGATACGCAGTATTTT. Encoded protein: CASSPRLAESTDTQYF.

CDR3 sequence (DNA): TGTGCCAGCAGCGTAGGGGCCCTGGGAACGGCCCTGAACGAGCAGTACTTC. It yields the protein CASSVGALGTALNEQYF. This chain joins TRBV9 and TRBJ2-7; D uncertain. The CDR3 contains 17 residues. V gave up 0 bases and J gave up 5 bases, with 21 bases separating them. Germline V gene lookup returns CDR1 SGDLS and CDR2 YYNGEE.

This rearrangement joins TRBV28 to TRBJ1-5; TRBD1 matches 7 bases. Looked up from germline, CDR1 is MDHEN and CDR2 is SYDVKM. CDR3 length: 15 amino acids. V shed 5 bases and J 0 bases; nucleotides not matched to a gene: 4. In DNA form, the CDR3 reads TGTGCCAGCAGTCCGGGACAGCTTAGCAATCAGCCCCAGCATTTT. It translates to CASSPGQLSNQPQHF.

The rearrangement joins TRBV6-1 to TRBJ2-1; 13 nucleotides agree with TRBD2. V trimming: 3 bases; J trimming: 8 bases; junction bases outside the gene matches: 10. CDR3 size: 17 residues. Germline V gene sequence: CDR1 MNHNS, CDR2 SASEGT. The CDR3 region is CASSEGPLAGGGDEQFF. CDR3 DNA sequence: TGTGCCAGCAGTGAGGGGCCACTAGCGGGAGGGGGGGATGAGCAGTTCTTC.

V gene TRBV7-3 combines with J gene TRBJ1-1; D unresolved. Germline V gene lookup returns CDR1 SGHTA and CDR2 FQGTGA. CDR3 length equals 14 residues. Trimming took off 1 base at V and 1 base at J, with 7 bases between the two ends. The CDR3 sequence: CASSLRSGNTEAFF. The DNA for the CDR3 is TGTGCCAGCAGCTTAAGGTCTGGGAACACTGAAGCTTTCTTT.

V usage is TRBV7-8 and J usage is TRBJ1-5, with a tentative D call TRBD1 (6 bases). Trimming cost V 5 bases and J 7 bases, with 18 bases left between them. The CDR3 is 15 residues long. In germline, CDR1 is SGHVS, CDR2 FQNEAQ. The CDR3 DNA is TGTGCCAGCAGCCCCTCTGGGGGGGCCGGACAGCCCCAGCATTTT. It yields the protein CASSPSGGAGQPQHF.

This chain uses TRBV5-1 with TRBJ2-5, with a tentative D call TRBD1 (5 bases). Germline V gives CDR1 SGHRS, CDR2 YFSETQ. V was clipped by 0 bases and J by 5 bases, with 14 bases between them. The CDR3 sequence is 15 residues long. The CDR3 region is CASSLAATEGETQYF. The CDR3 DNA is TGCGCCAGCAGCTTGGCAGCGACAGAAGGGGAGACCCAGTACTTC.